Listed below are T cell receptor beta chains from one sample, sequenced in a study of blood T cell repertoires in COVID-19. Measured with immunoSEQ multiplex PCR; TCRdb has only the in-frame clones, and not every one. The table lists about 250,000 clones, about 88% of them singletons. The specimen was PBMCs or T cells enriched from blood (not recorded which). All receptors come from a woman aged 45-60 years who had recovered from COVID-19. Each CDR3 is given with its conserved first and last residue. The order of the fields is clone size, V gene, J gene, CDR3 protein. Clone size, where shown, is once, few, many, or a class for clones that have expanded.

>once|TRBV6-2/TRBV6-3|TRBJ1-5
CASSGQGSSARQPQHF
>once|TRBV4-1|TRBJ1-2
CASSQDNSYGYTF
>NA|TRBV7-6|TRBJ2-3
CASSLNTAGDLDTQYF
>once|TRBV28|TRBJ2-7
CASSRTSGSYEQYF
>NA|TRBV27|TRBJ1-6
CASTTQGRVFQPLHF
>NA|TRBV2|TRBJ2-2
CASSEGGLGGTGELFF
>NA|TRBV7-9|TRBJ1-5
CASSLARADQPQHF
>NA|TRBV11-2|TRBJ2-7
CASSEAHRGTNEQYF
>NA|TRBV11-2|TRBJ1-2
CASSSDSPQARTF
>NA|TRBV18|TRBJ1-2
CASSEQANYGYTF
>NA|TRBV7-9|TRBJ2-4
CASSLAGGLAKNIQYF
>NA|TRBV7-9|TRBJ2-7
CASSPHPRVTRPDYEQYF
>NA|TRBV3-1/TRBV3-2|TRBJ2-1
CASSRGRGRFNEQFF
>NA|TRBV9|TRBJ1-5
CASSVGNSNQPQHF
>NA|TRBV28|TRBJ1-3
CASSLQGTRNTIYF
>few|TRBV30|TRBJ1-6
CAWSGQLINSPLHF
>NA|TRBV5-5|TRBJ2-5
CASSLDAGAPETQYF
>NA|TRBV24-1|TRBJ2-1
CATSDPGTGTYNEQFF
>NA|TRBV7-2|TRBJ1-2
CASSLASRGLGTF
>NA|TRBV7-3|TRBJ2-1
CASSPYSGTGGRNEQFF
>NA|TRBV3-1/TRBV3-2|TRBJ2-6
CASTQLGVARPNSGANVLTF
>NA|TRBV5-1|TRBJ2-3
CASSLSGSTDTQYF
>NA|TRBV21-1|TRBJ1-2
CASSKCHRVEGYTF
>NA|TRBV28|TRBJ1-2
CASSLSPPDRGYGYTF
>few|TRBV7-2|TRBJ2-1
CASSKSATGTSRVGNEQFF
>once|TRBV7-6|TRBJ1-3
CATKDSVSGNTIYF
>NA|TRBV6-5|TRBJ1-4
CASRRTGGEKLFF
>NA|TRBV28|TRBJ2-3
CASSSPRGLKRDTQYF
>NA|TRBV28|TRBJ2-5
CASSSAGMQETQYF
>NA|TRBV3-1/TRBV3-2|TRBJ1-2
CASSHLGGGGGYTF
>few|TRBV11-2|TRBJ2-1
CASSWGTSGRNHNEQFF
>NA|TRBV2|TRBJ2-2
CASRGLADTGELFF
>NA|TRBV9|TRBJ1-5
CASSTTTGALEPQHF
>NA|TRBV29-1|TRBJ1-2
CSVVNSGQGTGGYTF
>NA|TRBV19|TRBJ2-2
CASSPPQNTGELFF
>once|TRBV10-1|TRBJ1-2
CASSVTGTGGSGYTF
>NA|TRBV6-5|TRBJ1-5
CASSWDSTNQPQHF
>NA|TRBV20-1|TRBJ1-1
CSASQGSEAFF
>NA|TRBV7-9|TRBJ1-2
CASSQDRDHGYTF
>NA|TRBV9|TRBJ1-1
CASSVAGVSNSEAFF
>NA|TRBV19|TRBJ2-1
CASTQRGLAGRSSYNEQFF
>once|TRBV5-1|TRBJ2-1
CASWEGSGSYNEQFF
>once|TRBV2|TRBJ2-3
CASIGTPSDTQYF
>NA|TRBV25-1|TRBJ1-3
CASSGDLGGGSGNTIYF
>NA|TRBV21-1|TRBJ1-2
CASNKQGITNYGYTF
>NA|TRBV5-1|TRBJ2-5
CASRPLAGGLETQYF
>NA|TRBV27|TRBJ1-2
CASSMRPRDGYTF
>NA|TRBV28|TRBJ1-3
CASSFPQGPPGNTIYF
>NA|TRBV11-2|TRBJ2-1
CASSFGVTSSYNEQFF
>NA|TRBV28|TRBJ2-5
CASSQRQGLYF